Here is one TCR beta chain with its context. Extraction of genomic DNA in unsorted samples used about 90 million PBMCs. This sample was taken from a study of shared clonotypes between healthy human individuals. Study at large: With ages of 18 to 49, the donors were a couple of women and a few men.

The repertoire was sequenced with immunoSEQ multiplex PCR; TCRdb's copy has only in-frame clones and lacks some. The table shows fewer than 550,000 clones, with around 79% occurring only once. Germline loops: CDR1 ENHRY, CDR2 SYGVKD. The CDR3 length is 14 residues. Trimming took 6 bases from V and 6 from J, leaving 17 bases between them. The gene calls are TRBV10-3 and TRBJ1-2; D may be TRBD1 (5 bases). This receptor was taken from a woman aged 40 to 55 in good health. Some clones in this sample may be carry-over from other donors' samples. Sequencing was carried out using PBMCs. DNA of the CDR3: TGTGCCATCAGCCAACTCTGGGGCAGGCATGGCTACACCTTC. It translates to CAISQLWGRHGYTF.